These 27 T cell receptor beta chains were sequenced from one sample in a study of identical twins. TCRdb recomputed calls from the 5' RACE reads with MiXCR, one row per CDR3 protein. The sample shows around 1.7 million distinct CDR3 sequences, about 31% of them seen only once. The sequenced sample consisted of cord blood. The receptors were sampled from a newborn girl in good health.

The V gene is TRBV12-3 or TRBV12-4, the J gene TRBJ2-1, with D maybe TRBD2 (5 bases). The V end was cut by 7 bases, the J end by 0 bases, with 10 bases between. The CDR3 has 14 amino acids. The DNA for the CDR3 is TGTGCCAGCACGGGAATGAGCTCCTACAATGAGCAGTTCTTC. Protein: CASTGMSSYNEQFF.

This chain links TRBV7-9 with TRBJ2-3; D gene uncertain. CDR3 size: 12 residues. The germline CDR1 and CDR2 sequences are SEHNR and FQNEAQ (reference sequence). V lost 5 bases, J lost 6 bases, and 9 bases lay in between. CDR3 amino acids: CASSREQDTQYF. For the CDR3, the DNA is TGTGCCAGCAGCCGAGAGCAGGATACGCAGTATTTT.

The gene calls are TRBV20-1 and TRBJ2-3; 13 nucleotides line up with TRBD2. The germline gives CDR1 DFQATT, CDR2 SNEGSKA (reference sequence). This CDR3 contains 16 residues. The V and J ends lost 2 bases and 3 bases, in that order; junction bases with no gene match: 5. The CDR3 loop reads CSARSTLAGGTDTQYF. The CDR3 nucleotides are TGCAGTGCTAGAAGCACACTAGCGGGAGGGACAGATACGCAGTATTTT.

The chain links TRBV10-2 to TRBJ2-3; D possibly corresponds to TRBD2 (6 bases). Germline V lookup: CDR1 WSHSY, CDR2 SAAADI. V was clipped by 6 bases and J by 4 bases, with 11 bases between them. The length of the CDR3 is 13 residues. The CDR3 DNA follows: TGCGCCAGCAGGTCCTGGGGGGCAGATACGCAGTATTTT. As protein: CASRSWGADTQYF.

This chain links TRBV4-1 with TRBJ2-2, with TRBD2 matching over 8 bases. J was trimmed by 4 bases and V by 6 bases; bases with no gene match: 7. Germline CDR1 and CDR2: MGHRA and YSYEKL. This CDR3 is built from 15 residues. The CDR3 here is CASSGGLALTGELFF. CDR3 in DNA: TGCGCCAGCAGTGGCGGACTAGCACTCACCGGGGAGCTGTTTTTT.

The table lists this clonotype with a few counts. The CDR3, as DNA: TGTGCCAGCAGCCAAGATCTTGGCATTTCACCCCTCCACTTT. It is translated as CASSQDLGISPLHF. The V gene is TRBV3-1, the J gene TRBJ1-6, with no clear D. V was cut by 0 bases and J by 9 bases, with 9 bases left in between. This CDR3 region has 14 residues. Germline loops: CDR1 LGHDT, CDR2 YNNKEL (reference sequence).

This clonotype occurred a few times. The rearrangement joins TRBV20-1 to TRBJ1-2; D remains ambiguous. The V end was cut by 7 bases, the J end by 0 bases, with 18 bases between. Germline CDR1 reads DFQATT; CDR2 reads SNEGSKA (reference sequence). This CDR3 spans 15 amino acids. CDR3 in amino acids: CSVLPSGRPNYGYTF. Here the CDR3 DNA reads TGCAGTGTTCTCCCTTCGGGCAGACCTAACTATGGCTACACCTTC.

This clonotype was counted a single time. The CDR3 loop is CASSCGLAKNIQYF. The CDR3, as DNA: TGTGCCAGCAGTTGCGGCCTAGCCAAAAACATTCAGTACTTC. The chain joins TRBV7-2 to TRBJ2-4; unclear D gene. The V gene's germline CDR1 is SGHTA and CDR2 FQGNSA. This CDR3 comprises 14 residues. The V and J ends lost 6 bases and 0 bases respectively, with 9 bases between them.

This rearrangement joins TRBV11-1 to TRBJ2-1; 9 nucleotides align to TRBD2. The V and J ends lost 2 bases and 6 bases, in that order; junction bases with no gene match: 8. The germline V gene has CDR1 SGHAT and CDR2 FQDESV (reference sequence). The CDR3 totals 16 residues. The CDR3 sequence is CASSLRVAGAGNEQFF. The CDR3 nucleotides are TGTGCCAGCAGCTTACGGGTAGCGGGAGCGGGCAATGAGCAGTTCTTC.

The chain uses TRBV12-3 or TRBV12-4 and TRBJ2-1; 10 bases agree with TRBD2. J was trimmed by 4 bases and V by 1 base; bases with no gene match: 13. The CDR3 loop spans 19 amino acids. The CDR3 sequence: CASSLEFLRASGGYNEQFF. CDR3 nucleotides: TGTGCCAGCAGTTTAGAATTTTTGAGGGCTAGCGGGGGTTACAATGAGCAGTTCTTC.

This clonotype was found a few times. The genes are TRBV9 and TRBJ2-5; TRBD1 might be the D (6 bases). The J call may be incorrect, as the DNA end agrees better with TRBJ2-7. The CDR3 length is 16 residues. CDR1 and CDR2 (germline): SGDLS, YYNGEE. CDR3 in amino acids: CASSVRADRRDYEQYF. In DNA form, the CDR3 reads TGTGCCAGCAGCGTCAGGGCCGACAGGAGAGACTACGAGCAGTACTTC.

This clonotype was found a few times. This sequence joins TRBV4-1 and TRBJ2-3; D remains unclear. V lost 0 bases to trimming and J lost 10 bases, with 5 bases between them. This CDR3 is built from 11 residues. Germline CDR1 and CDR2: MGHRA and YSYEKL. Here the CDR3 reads CASSQDFAQYF. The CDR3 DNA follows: TGCGCCAGCAGCCAAGATTTCGCGCAGTATTTT.

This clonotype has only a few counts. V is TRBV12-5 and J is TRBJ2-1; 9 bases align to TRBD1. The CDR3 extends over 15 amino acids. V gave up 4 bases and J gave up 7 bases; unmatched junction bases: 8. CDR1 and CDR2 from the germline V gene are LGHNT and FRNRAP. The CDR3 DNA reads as TGTGCTAGTGGTTCCCCGACAGGGGGTTGGAATGAGCAGTTCTTC. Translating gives CASGSPTGGWNEQFF.

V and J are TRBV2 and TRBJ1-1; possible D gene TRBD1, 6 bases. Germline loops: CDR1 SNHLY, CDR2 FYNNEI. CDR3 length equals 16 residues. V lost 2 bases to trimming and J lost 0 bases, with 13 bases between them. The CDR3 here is CASSEQGGGMNTEAFF. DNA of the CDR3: TGTGCCAGCAGTGAACAAGGGGGAGGCATGAACACTGAAGCTTTCTTT.

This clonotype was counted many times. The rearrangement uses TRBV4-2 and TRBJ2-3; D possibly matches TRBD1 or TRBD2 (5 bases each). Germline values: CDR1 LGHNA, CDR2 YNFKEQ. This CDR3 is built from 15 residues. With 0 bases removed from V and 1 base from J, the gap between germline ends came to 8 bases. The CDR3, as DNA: TGTGCCAGCAGCCAAGAGGGGGTTCGCACAGATACGCAGTATTTT. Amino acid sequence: CASSQEGVRTDTQYF.

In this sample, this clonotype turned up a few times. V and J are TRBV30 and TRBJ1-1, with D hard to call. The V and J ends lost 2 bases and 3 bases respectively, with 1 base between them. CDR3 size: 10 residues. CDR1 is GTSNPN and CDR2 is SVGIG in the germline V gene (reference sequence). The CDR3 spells CAWSHTEAFF. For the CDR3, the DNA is TGTGCCTGGAGTCACACTGAAGCTTTCTTT.

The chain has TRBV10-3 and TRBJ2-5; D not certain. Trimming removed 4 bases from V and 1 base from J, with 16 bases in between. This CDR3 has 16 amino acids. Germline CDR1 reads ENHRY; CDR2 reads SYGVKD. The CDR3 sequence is CAISAGMLTFQETQYF. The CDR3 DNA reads TGTGCCATCAGTGCAGGCATGCTAACTTTCCAAGAGACCCAGTACTTC.

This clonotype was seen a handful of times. The CDR3 sequence is CASSQGTGEQFF. In DNA form, the CDR3 reads TGTGCCAGCAGCCAAGGCACCGGTGAGCAGTTCTTC. The chain uses TRBV3-1 and TRBJ2-1; no reliable D call. This CDR3 spans 12 amino acids. V lost 1 base and J 9 bases, leaving 7 bases between the germline ends. The V gene's germline CDR1 is LGHDT and CDR2 YNNKEL (reference sequence).

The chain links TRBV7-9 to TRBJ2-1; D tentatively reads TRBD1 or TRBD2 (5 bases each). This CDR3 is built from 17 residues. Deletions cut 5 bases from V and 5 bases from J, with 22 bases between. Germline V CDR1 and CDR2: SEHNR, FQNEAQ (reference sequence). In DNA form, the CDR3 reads TGTGCCAGCAGCACCCTTGGTTCGTGGGGACCACACAATGAGCAGTTCTTC. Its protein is CASSTLGSWGPHNEQFF. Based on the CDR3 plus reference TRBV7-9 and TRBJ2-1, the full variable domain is DTGVSQNPRHKITKRGQNVTFRCDPISEHNRLYWYRQTLGQGPEFLTYFQNEAQLEKSRLLSDRFSAERPKGSFSTLEIQRTEQGDSAMYLCASSTLGSWGPHNEQFFGPGTRLTVL.

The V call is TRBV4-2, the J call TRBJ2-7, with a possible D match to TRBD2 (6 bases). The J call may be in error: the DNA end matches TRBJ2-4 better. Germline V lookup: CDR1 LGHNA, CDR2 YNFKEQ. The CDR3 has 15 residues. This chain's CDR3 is CASSQDRDSGNIQYF. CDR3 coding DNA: TGTGCCAGCAGCCAAGATCGGGATAGCGGAAACATTCAGTACTTC.

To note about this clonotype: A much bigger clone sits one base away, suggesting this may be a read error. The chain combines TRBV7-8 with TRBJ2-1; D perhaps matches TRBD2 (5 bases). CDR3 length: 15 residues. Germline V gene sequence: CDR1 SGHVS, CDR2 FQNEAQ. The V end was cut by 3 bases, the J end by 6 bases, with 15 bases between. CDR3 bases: TGTGCCAGCAGCTTTATTCGCGAGCGGTGCAATGAGCAGTTCTTC. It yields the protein CASSFIRERCNEQFF.

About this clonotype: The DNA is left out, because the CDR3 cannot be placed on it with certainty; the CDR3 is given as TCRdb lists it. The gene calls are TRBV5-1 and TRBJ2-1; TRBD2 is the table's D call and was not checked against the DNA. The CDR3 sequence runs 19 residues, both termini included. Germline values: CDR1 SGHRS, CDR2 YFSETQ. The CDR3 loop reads CASSVLGLADKYYHNEQFF.

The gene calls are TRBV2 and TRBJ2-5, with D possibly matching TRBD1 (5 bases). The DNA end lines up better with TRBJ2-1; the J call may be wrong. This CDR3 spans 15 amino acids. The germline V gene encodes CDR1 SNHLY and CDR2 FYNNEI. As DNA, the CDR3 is TGTGCCAGCAGTGAGTTTCAGGGTATCCAAGAGACCCAGTTCTTC. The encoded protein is CASSEFQGIQETQFF.

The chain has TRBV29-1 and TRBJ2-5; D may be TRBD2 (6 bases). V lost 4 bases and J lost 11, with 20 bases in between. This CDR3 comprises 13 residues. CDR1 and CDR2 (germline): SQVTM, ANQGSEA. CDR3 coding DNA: TGCAGCGTTGCCCTAGCGCTACACAATGAGCAGTACTTC. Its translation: CSVALALHNEQYF.

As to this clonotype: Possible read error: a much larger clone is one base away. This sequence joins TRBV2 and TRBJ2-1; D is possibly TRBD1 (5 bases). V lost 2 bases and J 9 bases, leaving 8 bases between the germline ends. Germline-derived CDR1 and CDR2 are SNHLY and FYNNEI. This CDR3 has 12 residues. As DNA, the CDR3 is TGTGCCAGCAGTGAACAGGGCACTGAGCAGTTCTTC. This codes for CASSEQGTEQFF.

DNA of the CDR3: TGCAGTGCTAGAGGAAGGCCTTCCCCCCTCTACGAGCAGTACTTC. Translating it yields CSARGRPSPLYEQYF. The V gene is TRBV20-1, the J gene TRBJ2-7; D ambiguous. Looked up from germline, CDR1 is DFQATT and CDR2 is SNEGSKA (reference sequence). The CDR3 totals 15 residues. Trimming took 1 base from V and 3 from J, leaving 16 bases between them.

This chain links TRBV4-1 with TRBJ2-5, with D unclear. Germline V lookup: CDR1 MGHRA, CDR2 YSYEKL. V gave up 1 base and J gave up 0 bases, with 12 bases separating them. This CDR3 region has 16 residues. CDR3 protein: CASSQGASRYQETQYF. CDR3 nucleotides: TGCGCCAGCAGCCAAGGAGCTTCCAGGTACCAAGAGACCCAGTACTTC.